This T cell receptor beta chain was recorded in a study of T cells in Graves' hyperthyroidism and ophthalmopathy. General observations from the study: In blood, most of the thyroid clonotypes expanded above 0.001 were also present. A model of 13 V-J features distinguished ophthalmopathy from stable hyperthyroidism.

RNA transcripts were the template for amplifying TCR beta CDR3 regions. The TCR CDR3 first-round RT-PCR relied on the HTBI primer set. TCRdb called the multiplex PCR reads again in MiXCR, with one record for every CDR3 protein. The profile shows 500,000 to 600,000 distinct CDR3 sequences, 35% to 55% of them singletons. Points on this clonotype: Antigen unknown. A much larger clone lies one base from this, so it may be a read error.

This CDR3 has 12 amino acids. Looked up from germline, CDR1 is KGHDR and CDR2 is SFDVKD. The study excluded patients with uncontrolled infection, other autoimmune disease, pregnancy or lactation. Based on clinical symptoms, serum thyroxine and TRAb, thyroid ultrasound and orbital computed tomography, diagnoses were reached. This chain joins TRBV24-1 and TRBJ1-4; no reliable D call. Sequencing was performed on peripheral blood or thyroid tissue (not recorded which). This TCR was recovered from a woman under 30 with Graves' hyperthyroidism. CDR3 sequence: CATLWAREKPFF. The DNA for the CDR3 is TGTGCCACCCTGTGGGCGCGCGAAAAACCGTTTTTT.